This TCR beta chain is from a study of T-cell memory formation after mild COVID-19. Background on the study: Largely donor-specific TCR clusters were found. Notes on the study in general: Some clones that responded turned up in pre-infection memory, which suggests that cross-reactive memory joined in. A balance of CD4 and CD8 characterized clones contracting day 15 to 85, whereas later expanders leaned CD4+.

Germline V gives CDR1 MNHEY, CDR2 SVGAGI. Trimming removed 5 bases from V and 5 bases from J; junction bases left unmatched: 5. The CDR3 sequence is 13 residues long. This clonotype showed up just a few times. Its target is unknown. MiXCR, run by TCRdb on the 5' RACE reads, gives a single entry per CDR3 protein. The profile shows more than 350,000 distinct CDR3 sequences, around a fifth of them singletons. The TCR originated in an adult woman who had mild COVID-19 (a few samples of this study predate the infection). Cell type and time point are not known. Material: PBMCs or a T cell subset sorted from them (not recorded which). This chain joins TRBV6-5 and TRBJ1-1; the match to TRBD1 covers 7 bases. The CDR3 reads CASSRDSRTEAFF. The CDR3 nucleotides read TGTGCCAGCAGTCGGGACAGCCGAACTGAAGCTTTCTTT.